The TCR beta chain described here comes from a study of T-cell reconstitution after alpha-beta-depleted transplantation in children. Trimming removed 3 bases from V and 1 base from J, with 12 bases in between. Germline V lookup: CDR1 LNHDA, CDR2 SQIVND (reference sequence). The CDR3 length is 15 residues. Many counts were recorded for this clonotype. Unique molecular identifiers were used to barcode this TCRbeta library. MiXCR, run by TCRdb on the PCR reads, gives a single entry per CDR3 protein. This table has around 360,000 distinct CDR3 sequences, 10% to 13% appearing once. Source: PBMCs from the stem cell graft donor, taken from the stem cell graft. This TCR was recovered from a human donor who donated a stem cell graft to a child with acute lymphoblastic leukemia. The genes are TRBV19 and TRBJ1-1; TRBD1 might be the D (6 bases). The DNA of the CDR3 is TGTGCCAGTAGTATTCGGGACACCCCGAACACTGAAGCTTTCTTT. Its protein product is CASSIRDTPNTEAFF.